These T cell receptor beta chains were read from a single sample in a study of T cell responses to AZD1222 COVID-19 vaccine. The method was immunoSEQ multiplex PCR; TCRdb's version includes in-frame clones alone and lacks a portion of them. The sample has more than 80,000 clones, roughly 91% seen once. The specimen was peripheral blood, collected on day 0 of AZD1222 vaccination. All receptors come from an adult in good health. The CDR3 runs from the conserved cysteine through the conserved F or W. Each record gives: D gene, J gene, clone size, V gene, CDR3 protein, CDR3 DNA. A D gene is named only where the DNA matches it firmly. Only part of the rows carry a size: once, few, many, or a class if the clone is expanded.

-,TRBJ2-7,-,TRBV19,CASSIQRNSYEQYF,TGTGCCAGTAGTATACAACGGAACTCCTACGAGCAGTACTTC
-,TRBJ1-1,-,TRBV6-5,CASSKPVGTEAFF,TGTGCCAGCAGCAAACCAGTCGGCACTGAAGCTTTCTTT
TRBD1,TRBJ1-2,-,TRBV7-8,CASSLARTGVYGYTF,TGTGCCAGCAGCTTAGCGAGGACAGGGGTCTATGGCTACACCTTC
-,TRBJ1-6,-,TRBV30,CAWSEQGMNNSPLHF,TGTGCCTGGAGTGAGCAGGGAATGAATAATTCACCCCTCCACTTT
TRBD1,TRBJ2-5,-,TRBV10-2,CASSRDRQETQYF,TGCGCCAGCAGCCGGGACAGACAAGAGACCCAGTACTTC
-,TRBJ1-2,-,TRBV3-1/TRBV3-2,CASSQVPTSAANYGYTF,TGTGCCAGCAGCCAAGTCCCCACTTCCGCCGCTAACTATGGCTACACCTTC
TRBD1,TRBJ1-5,few,TRBV30,CAWTRQGDGNQPQHF,TGTGCCTGGACCCGACAGGGGGACGGCAATCAGCCCCAGCATTTT
-,TRBJ1-5,-,TRBV19,CASSIALGNQPQHF,TGTGCCAGTAGTATAGCCCTGGGCAATCAGCCCCAGCATTTT
-,TRBJ2-7,-,TRBV10-1,CASSESKQYF,TGCGCCAGCAGTGAGAGTAAGCAGTACTTC
-,TRBJ1-5,-,TRBV4-3,CASSQGGSNQPQHF,TGCGCCAGCAGCCAAGGAGGTAGCAATCAGCCCCAGCATTTT
-,TRBJ2-1,-,TRBV12-3/TRBV12-4,CASSLGSHNEQFF,TGTGCCAGCAGTTTGGGGAGCCACAATGAGCAGTTCTTC
-,TRBJ1-6,-,TRBV3-1/TRBV3-2,CASSEDQVYNSPLHF,TGTGCCAGCAGCGAAGATCAGGTTTATAATTCACCCCTCCACTTT
-,TRBJ1-6,medium-sized,TRBV7-2,CASSVQSSYNSPLHF,TGTGCCAGCAGCGTACAGAGCTCCTATAATTCACCCCTCCACTTT
-,TRBJ2-1,-,TRBV4-3,CASSQGFGRAHEQFF,TGCGCCAGCAGCCAAGGATTCGGTAGGGCCCATGAGCAGTTCTTC
-,TRBJ1-1,-,TRBV19,CASSYQGMNTEAFF,TGTGCCAGTAGTTATCAGGGCATGAACACTGAAGCTTTCTTT
-,TRBJ1-1,few,TRBV3-1/TRBV3-2,CASSPLDYGNTEAFF,TGTGCCAGCAGCCCACTAGACTACGGGAACACTGAAGCTTTCTTT
-,TRBJ2-3,once,TRBV5-1,CASSLGGGSTDTQYF,TGCGCCAGCAGTCTAGGAGGGGGTAGCACAGATACGCAGTATTTT
TRBD1,TRBJ1-2,-,TRBV28,CASSFTGGYGYTF,TGTGCCAGCAGTTTCACAGGGGGCTATGGCTACACCTTC
-,TRBJ2-5,few,TRBV5-4,CASSLAMDSLQETQYF,TGTGCCAGCAGCTTGGCCATGGACAGTCTACAAGAGACCCAGTACTTC
TRBD2,TRBJ2-1,-,TRBV20-1,CSASGPLAGGRNRLF,TGCAGTGCTAGTGGCCCGCTGGCGGGGGGGCGGAACCGACTCTTC
-,TRBJ2-4,-,TRBV19,CASSIRDGNIQYF,TGTGCCAGTAGTATAAGGGACGGAAACATTCAGTACTTC
TRBD1,TRBJ1-5,-,TRBV7-2,CASSSGQGDQPQHF,TGTGCCAGCAGTTCTGGACAGGGTGATCAGCCCCAGCATTTT
-,TRBJ1-3,-,TRBV27,CASMGGNSGNTIYF,TGTGCCAGCATGGGGGGGAACTCTGGAAACACCATATATTTT
-,TRBJ1-5,-,TRBV27,CASSLEFREGHQPQHF,TGTGCCAGCAGCCTAGAGTTCAGGGAAGGGCATCAGCCCCAGCATTTT
TRBD1,TRBJ1-2,-,TRBV4-2,CASSQEGQGITYGYTF,TGTGCCAGCAGCCAAGAGGGACAGGGGATCACCTATGGCTACACCTTC
-,TRBJ2-7,-,TRBV5-8,CASSSGHGSYEQYF,TGTGCCAGCAGCTCCGGGCACGGGTCCTACGAGCAGTACTTC
-,TRBJ1-2,-,TRBV20-1,CSASPVRDGYTF,TGCAGTGCTAGTCCCGTCCGCGATGGCTACACCTTC
-,TRBJ2-7,-,TRBV6-5,CASIIGRVEQYF,TGTGCCAGCATCATCGGCCGTGTCGAGCAGTACTTC
-,TRBJ1-1,-,TRBV19,CASSIDRRGTEAFF,TGTGCCAGTAGTATAGACAGGCGGGGCACTGAAGCTTTCTTT
-,TRBJ2-2,once,TRBV6-4,CASSDSGRDTGELFF,TGTGCCAGCAGTGACTCCGGCAGGGACACCGGGGAGCTGTTTTTT
-,TRBJ1-6,-,TRBV15,CATSRDFSAGPLHF,TGTGCCACCAGCAGAGATTTTAGTGCTGGACCCCTCCACTTT
TRBD1,TRBJ2-3,-,TRBV6-4,CANPWDRITDTQYF,TGTGCCAATCCTTGGGACAGGATCACAGATACGCAGTATTTT
-,TRBJ1-4,once,TRBV6-1,CASSVGTSTTNEKLFF,TGTGCCAGCAGTGTAGGCACGAGCACTACGAACGAAAAACTGTTTTTT
-,TRBJ1-6,few,TRBV5-1,CACGAGGSNSPLHF,TGCGCCTGCGGGGCCGGGGGGTCTAATTCACCCCTCCACTTT
-,TRBJ2-1,-,TRBV5-1,CASSLAAAGARVNEQFF,TGCGCCAGCAGCTTGGCGGCGGCAGGCGCTCGGGTAAATGAGCAGTTCTTC
-,TRBJ2-6,-,TRBV19,CATSVGANVLTF,TGTGCCACCTCGGTAGGGGCCAACGTCCTGACTTTC
TRBD2,TRBJ2-7,-,TRBV18,CASSPLTPRGGEQYF,TGTGCCAGCTCACCATTAACTCCCCGCGGGGGCGAGCAGTACTTC
-,TRBJ1-4,-,TRBV6-5,CASSYGQTNEKLFF,TGTGCCAGCAGTTACGGACAGACTAATGAAAAACTGTTTTTT
TRBD1,TRBJ2-1,-,TRBV2,CASTPSGTAYNEQFF,TGTGCCAGCACCCCTAGTGGGACAGCCTACAATGAGCAGTTCTTC
TRBD1,TRBJ1-1,-,TRBV11-2,CASSTNQGQGAFF,TGTGCCAGCAGCACAAACCAGGGACAGGGAGCTTTCTTT